A selection of T cell receptor beta chains follows, all from one sample in a study of blood T cell repertoires in COVID-19. Produced via immunoSEQ multiplex PCR; TCRdb's table is partial and in-frame only. The sample holds tens of thousands of clones, about four fifths seen once. Input material: peripheral blood. Receptors were obtained from a human donor with acute or convalescent COVID-19. The donor label of this sample is uncertain. Each CDR3 is given with its conserved first and last residue. The D gene is left open where the match is weak. Clone size is given for some rows only: seen once, a few or many times, or a class if the clone is expanded.

cdr3_aa	cdr3_nt	d_call	clone_size	v_call	j_call
CASMAGGANYGYTF	TGTGCCAGCATGGCGGGCGGAGCTAACTATGGCTACACCTTC	.	.	TRBV28	TRBJ1-2
CASSWPGTGELFF	TGTGCCAGCAGTTGGCCGGGTACCGGGGAGCTGTTTTTT	.	.	TRBV6-5	TRBJ2-2
CASSFEGSGLANYGYTF	TGTGCCAGCAGTTTTGAAGGGAGTGGGTTAGCTAACTATGGCTACACCTTC	.	.	TRBV28	TRBJ1-2
CASTSSGTEAFF	TGTGCCAGTACCTCGTCGGGGACTGAAGCTTTCTTT	.	few	TRBV19	TRBJ1-1
CASSPRTAGYGYTF	TGTGCCAGCAGCCCGCGGACGGCGGGGTATGGCTACACCTTC	.	.	TRBV11-2	TRBJ1-2
CATGYTEAFF	TGTGCCACAGGGTACACTGAAGCTTTCTTT	.	.	TRBV19	TRBJ1-1
CASSRRGEQYF	TGTGCCAGCAGTCGCCGGGGGGAGCAGTACTTC	.	.	TRBV6-2/TRBV6-3	TRBJ2-7
CASSRGTISYNEQFF	TGCGCCAGCAGTCGGGGGACTATCTCCTACAATGAGCAGTTCTTC	TRBD2	.	TRBV5-1	TRBJ2-1
CASSNRDRGFPTF	TGTGCCAGCAGTAACCGGGACAGGGGGTTCCCTACCTTC	TRBD1	.	TRBV25-1	TRBJ1-2
CASSRRVEGDQPQHF	TGTGCCAGCAGCAGAAGGGTGGAGGGTGATCAGCCCCAGCATTTT	.	once	TRBV3-1/TRBV3-2	TRBJ1-5
CASSSLPMTGGGTEAFF	TGTGCCAGCAGCTCCCTACCGATGACAGGGGGCGGCACTGAAGCTTTCTTT	TRBD1	.	TRBV7-3	TRBJ1-1
CASSQGTGGGQNTEAFF	TGTGCCAGCAGCCAAGGGACAGGGGGAGGTCAAAACACTGAAGCTTTCTTT	TRBD1	.	TRBV3-1/TRBV3-2	TRBJ1-1
CASSPQGTEAFF	TGTGCCAGCTCACCTCAGGGCACTGAAGCTTTCTTT	.	once	TRBV18	TRBJ1-1
CASSERGSAFF	TGTGCCAGCAGTGAGCGAGGGAGCGCTTTCTTT	.	.	TRBV2	TRBJ1-1
CASSSSGLAGAGEQYF	TGTGCCAGCAGTTCCAGTGGGCTAGCGGGGGCCGGCGAGCAGTACTTC	TRBD2	.	TRBV2	TRBJ2-7
CASSFSNTGELFF	TGTGCCAGCAGTTTCTCGAACACCGGGGAGCTGTTTTTT	.	.	TRBV28	TRBJ2-2
CASSLGTGVGYTF	TGTGCCAGCAGCTTAGGGACAGGGGTTGGCTACACCTTC	TRBD1	.	TRBV7-9	TRBJ1-2
CATSTPTSGTEAFF	TGTGCCACCAGCACACCTACGAGTGGCACTGAAGCTTTCTTT	.	.	TRBV15	TRBJ1-1
CASSTGQGPDEQYF	TGTGCCAGCAGCACGGGACAGGGGCCAGACGAGCAGTACTTC	TRBD1	.	TRBV28	TRBJ2-7
CASTYLAALQAYGYTF	TGTGCCAGCACCTACCTCGCGGCCCTACAGGCCTATGGCTACACCTTC	.	.	TRBV7-2	TRBJ1-2
CASSYMSGGLTGELFF	TGTGCCAGCAGTTACATGTCGGGAGGGTTAACCGGGGAGCTGTTTTTT	TRBD2	few	TRBV6-2/TRBV6-3	TRBJ2-2
CASSLLQGAEAFF	TGTGCCAGCAGCTTACTACAGGGAGCTGAAGCTTTCTTT	.	.	TRBV5-6	TRBJ1-1
CASSPGLTGETQYF	TGTGCCAGCAGCCCCGGGCTCACGGGGGAGACCCAGTACTTC	.	.	TRBV7-2	TRBJ2-5
CASSQVRGGGSGGYTF	TGCGCCAGCAGCCAAGTGCGGGGCGGGGGATCAGGCGGCTACACCTTC	.	.	TRBV4-1	TRBJ1-2
CASSEIEGARGQAFF	TGTGCCAGCAGTGAAATTGAGGGGGCGCGCGGGCAAGCTTTCTTT	TRBD1	.	TRBV2	TRBJ1-1
CASSISRGYEQYF	TGTGCCAGTAGTATTAGCCGGGGCTACGAGCAGTACTTC	.	.	TRBV19	TRBJ2-7
CASSQNWGNTDTQYF	TGTGCCAGCAGCCAGAACTGGGGCAACACAGATACGCAGTATTTT	.	.	TRBV7-3	TRBJ2-3
CASSLDTGGPNQPQHF	TGTGCCAGCAGCTTAGATACAGGGGGCCCTAATCAGCCCCAGCATTTT	TRBD1	.	TRBV7-8	TRBJ1-5
CASSQFQSSYEQYF	TGTGCCAGCAGCCAGTTTCAATCCTCCTACGAGCAGTACTTC	.	.	TRBV14	TRBJ2-7
CASRTPLGHSTGELFF	TGTGCCAGCAGGACCCCCCTTGGACACTCGACCGGGGAGCTGTTTTTT	.	.	TRBV7-9	TRBJ2-2
CASSDERGTGNLFF	TGTGCCAGCAGTGACGAACGCGGGACGGGGAATCTGTTTTTT	.	.	TRBV25-1	TRBJ1-4
CASRLYEEGRVHEQYF	TGTGCCAGCCGGCTTTATGAGGAGGGGAGGGTCCACGAGCAGTACTTC	TRBD2	.	TRBV7-8	TRBJ2-7
CASTIQRSNEKLFF	TGTGCCAGTACTATACAACGGAGTAATGAAAAACTGTTTTTT	.	.	TRBV19	TRBJ1-4
CASSQDRLPGAYEQYF	TGCGCCAGCAGCCAAGATCGGCTCCCGGGGGCCTACGAGCAGTACTTC	.	.	TRBV4-3	TRBJ2-7
CASSQDPTGGRSEKLFF	TGCGCCAGCAGCCAAGACCCCACAGGGGGACGGTCCGAAAAACTGTTTTTT	TRBD1	.	TRBV4-1	TRBJ1-4
CASSSLQRGRYGYTF	TGTGCCAGCAGTTCCCTCCAAAGGGGGCGGTATGGCTACACCTTC	TRBD1	.	TRBV28	TRBJ1-2
CATSDSGAGYQPQHF	TGTGCCACCAGTGATTCTGGGGCAGGGTATCAGCCCCAGCATTTT	.	.	TRBV24-1	TRBJ1-5